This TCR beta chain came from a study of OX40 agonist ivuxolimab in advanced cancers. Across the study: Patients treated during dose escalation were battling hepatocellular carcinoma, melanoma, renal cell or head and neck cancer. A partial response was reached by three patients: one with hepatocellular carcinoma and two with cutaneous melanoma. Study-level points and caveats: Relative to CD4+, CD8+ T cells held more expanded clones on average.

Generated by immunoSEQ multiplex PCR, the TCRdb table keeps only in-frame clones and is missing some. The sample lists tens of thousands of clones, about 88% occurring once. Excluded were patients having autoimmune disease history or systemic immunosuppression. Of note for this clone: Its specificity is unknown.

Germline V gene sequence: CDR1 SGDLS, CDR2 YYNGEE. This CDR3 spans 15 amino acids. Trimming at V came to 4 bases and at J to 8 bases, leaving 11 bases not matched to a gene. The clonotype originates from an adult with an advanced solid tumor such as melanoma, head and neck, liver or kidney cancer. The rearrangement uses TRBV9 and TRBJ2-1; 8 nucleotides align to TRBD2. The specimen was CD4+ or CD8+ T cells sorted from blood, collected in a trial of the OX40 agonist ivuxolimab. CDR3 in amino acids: CASSPLLSGRHEQFF. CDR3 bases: TGTGCCAGCAGCCCCCTGTTGAGCGGGAGACATGAGCAGTTCTTC.